This TCR beta chain was observed in a study of blood T cell repertoires in COVID-19. This table comes from immunoSEQ multiplex PCR, and its TCRdb copy is limited to in-frame clones, with some not included. In the table there are under 95,000 clones, around 87% of which are singletons. This clone was seen just once. The clonotype originates from a human donor with acute or convalescent COVID-19. The donor label of this sample is uncertain. Specimen: peripheral blood.

The CDR3 coding sequence is TGTGCCAGCACCCTACTCGGGACTAGCGGGGGTAATGAGCAGTTCTTC. Translating gives CASTLLGTSGGNEQFF. V and J are TRBV28 and TRBJ2-1, with TRBD2 identical over 14 bases. The length of the CDR3 is 16 residues. Germline lookup yields CDR1 MDHEN and CDR2 SYDVKM. Unmatched junction bases numbered 9, after V lost 7 bases and J lost 7 bases.